A single sample is the source of the 20 T cell receptor beta chains below, sequenced in a study of blood T cell repertoires in COVID-19. Only in-frame clones appear in the TCRdb table, and some are missing; sequencing was by immunoSEQ multiplex PCR. The sample lists 30,000 to 35,000 clones; 83% were seen once. The sequenced sample consisted of peripheral blood. These receptor sequences come from a man aged 50 to 59 with acute or convalescent COVID-19.

This clone was recorded only once. The chain employs TRBV14 and TRBJ2-7, with 9 bases identical to TRBD1. The CDR3 covers 16 residues. Trimming at V came to 2 bases and at J to 3 bases, leaving 8 bases not matched to a gene. From germline, CDR1 is SGHDN and CDR2 FVKESK. The chain's CDR3 is CASSQYSRTGVYEQYF. CDR3 DNA: TGTGCCAGCAGCCAATATTCCCGGACAGGGGTCTACGAGCAGTACTTC.

J is TRBJ1-1 and V is TRBV19; a possible D gene is TRBD1 (5 bases). The CDR3 runs to 13 residues. V gave up 5 bases and J gave up 1 base, with 8 bases separating them. Germline-derived CDR1 and CDR2 are LNHDA and SQIVND (reference sequence). The CDR3 here is CASSPQGNTEAFF. The DNA of the CDR3 is TGTGCCAGTAGTCCTCAGGGGAACACTGAAGCTTTCTTT.

The chain has TRBV28 and TRBJ2-2; D not resolved. V lost 3 bases, J lost 4 bases, and 9 bases lay in between. This CDR3 region has 14 residues. Germline CDR1 is MDHEN and CDR2 is SYDVKM. The CDR3 loop reads CASSFRLSTGELFF. CDR3 sequence (DNA): TGTGCCAGCAGTTTCAGGCTATCCACCGGGGAGCTGTTTTTT. The whole variable domain, remainder taken from reference TRBV28 and TRBJ2-2, is DVKVTQSSRYLVKRTGEKVFLECVQDMDHENMFWYRQDPGLGLRLIYFSYDVKMKEKGDIPEGYSVSREKKERFSLILESASTNQTSMYLCASSFRLSTGELFFGEGSRLTVL.

The chain links TRBV7-9 to TRBJ2-3, with TRBD1 matching 7 bases. The CDR3 contains 15 residues. Germline V gene data show CDR1 as SEHNR and CDR2 as FQNEAQ (reference sequence). The V gene end was trimmed by 5 bases and the J gene end by 1 base; junction bases not matched to a gene: 6. CDR3 in amino acids: CASSLRDSRTDTQYF. As DNA, the CDR3 is TGTGCCAGCAGCCTTCGGGACAGCCGCACAGATACGCAGTATTTT.

This chain joins TRBV5-1 and TRBJ2-3; TRBD2 agrees at 9 bases. Germline trimming cut 0 bases from V and 4 bases from J; bases unmatched to any gene: 3. CDR1 and CDR2 (germline): SGHRS, YFSETQ. This CDR3 spans 15 amino acids. Here the CDR3 DNA reads TGCGCCAGCAGCTTGGATGCGGGAGGGGCAGATACGCAGTATTTT. It yields the protein CASSLDAGGADTQYF.

This clone was counted between two and nine times. V usage is TRBV14 and J usage is TRBJ2-7, with 7 bases that match TRBD2. The CDR3 length is 14 residues. CDR1 is SGHDN and CDR2 is FVKESK in the germline V gene. The trim removed 0 bases at V and 3 bases at J, leaving 2 bases unmatched. CDR3 residues: CASSQDASGYEQYF. DNA of the CDR3: TGTGCCAGCAGCCAAGATGCTAGCGGCTACGAGCAGTACTTC.

This clone was detected once. The genes are TRBV19 and TRBJ2-7; tentative D call: TRBD1 (6 bases). The CDR3 is 16 residues long. V lost 11 bases and J 0 bases, leaving 23 bases between the germline ends. Germline V gene sequence: CDR1 LNHDA, CDR2 SQIVND (reference sequence). The CDR3 reads CALRPPGHRCSYEQYF. Written as DNA, the CDR3 is TGTGCCCTACGCCCCCCGGGACACCGGTGCTCCTACGAGCAGTACTTC.

This clone was observed a few times. This chain links TRBV28 with TRBJ1-5; a possible D gene is TRBD1 (5 bases). This CDR3 has 17 residues. From germline, CDR1 is MDHEN and CDR2 SYDVKM. Trimming took 4 bases from V and 1 from J, leaving 17 bases between them. The CDR3 coding sequence is TGTGCCAGCAGTTCATTCTTGACAGACTTCAGCAATCAGCCCCAGCATTTT. Encoded protein: CASSSFLTDFSNQPQHF.

V gene TRBV7-8 combines with J gene TRBJ2-1; weak D call: TRBD1 (6 bases). This CDR3 has 16 residues. Germline V gives CDR1 SGHVS, CDR2 FQNEAQ. With 2 bases removed from V and 9 bases from J, the gap between germline ends came to 20 bases. CDR3 residues: CASSLLDYREVAEQFF. CDR3 DNA sequence: TGTGCCAGCAGCTTACTCGATTACAGGGAAGTAGCTGAGCAGTTCTTC.

The V gene is TRBV3-1 (or the pseudogene TRBV3-2), the J gene TRBJ1-5; D is unresolved. Trimming shortened V by 0 bases and J by 7 bases, and 7 bases separated the two germline ends. The CDR3 covers 13 residues. CDR1 is LGHDT, CDR2 YNNKEL, per germline (reference sequence). This CDR3 is CASSQDLVQPQHF. The CDR3, as DNA: TGTGCCAGCAGCCAAGATCTAGTCCAGCCCCAGCATTTT.

CDR3: CASSIWLAGGANEQFF. CDR3 nucleotides: TGTGCCAGTAGTATATGGCTAGCGGGGGGAGCCAATGAGCAGTTCTTC. The V gene is TRBV19, the J gene TRBJ2-1; TRBD2 agrees at 11 bases. Germline V gene data show CDR1 as LNHDA and CDR2 as SQIVND (reference sequence). Trimming removed 2 bases from V and 6 bases from J; junction bases left unmatched: 6. The CDR3 length is 16 residues.

V gene TRBV28 combines with J gene TRBJ2-3, with D possibly TRBD1 on 5 matching bases. CDR1 and CDR2 (germline): MDHEN, SYDVKM. The length of the CDR3 is 11 residues. V lost 5 bases and J lost 11, with 11 bases in between. CDR3 in DNA: TGTGCCAGCAGTGTCGACAGATTGCAGTATTTT. Its translation is CASSVDRLQYF. Variable domain in full (rest from reference TRBV28 and TRBJ2-3): DVKVTQSSRYLVKRTGEKVFLECVQDMDHENMFWYRQDPGLGLRLIYFSYDVKMKEKGDIPEGYSVSREKKERFSLILESASTNQTSMYLCASSVDRLQYFGPGTRLTVL.

Here the CDR3 DNA reads TGTGCCAGCTCTCAGGTGAACACTGAAGCTTTCTTT. It codes for CASSQVNTEAFF. The chain is built from TRBV19 and TRBJ1-1, with no clear D. V shed 9 bases and J shed 0 bases, with 8 bases lying between them. The CDR3 length is 12 residues. CDR1 LNHDA and CDR2 SQIVND come from the germline V gene (reference sequence). The full variable domain, completed using reference TRBV19 and TRBJ1-1, is DGGITQSPKYLFRKEGQNVTLSCEQNLNHDAMYWYRQDPGQGLRLIYYSQIVNDFQKGDIAEGYSVSREKKESFPLTVTSAQKNPTAFYLCASSQVNTEAFFGQGTRLTVV.

This clone was counted only a few times. V usage is TRBV16 and J usage is TRBJ1-6; D possibly corresponds to TRBD1 (6 bases). Germline V lookup: CDR1 KGHSY, CDR2 FQNENV. This CDR3 has 15 residues. V was shortened by 0 bases and J by 9 bases, with 12 bases between the two germline ends. CDR3 in DNA: TGTGCCAGCAGCCAATCGGGGGGGCGCGGTTCACCCCTCCACTTT. Encoded protein: CASSQSGGRGSPLHF.

This clone was recorded only once. The V gene is TRBV4-1, the J gene TRBJ2-2, with 8 positions matching TRBD2. The CDR3 runs 15 residues. The V and J ends lost 6 bases and 2 bases, in that order; junction bases with no gene match: 5. Germline lookup yields CDR1 MGHRA and CDR2 YSYEKL. The CDR3 DNA reads TGCGCCAGCAGACCAAGCGGGGGAAACACCGGGGAGCTGTTTTTT. Protein sequence: CASRPSGGNTGELFF.

The V gene is TRBV9, the J gene TRBJ1-1, with 10 positions matching TRBD1. CDR1 is SGDLS, CDR2 YYNGEE, per germline. Trimming at V came to 2 bases and at J to 4 bases, leaving 5 bases not matched to a gene. The length of the CDR3 is 15 residues. Here the CDR3 DNA reads TGTGCCAGCAGCGTTCAGGGACAGGGGCTCACTGAAGCTTTCTTT. Protein: CASSVQGQGLTEAFF.

V usage is TRBV3-1 (or the pseudogene TRBV3-2) and J usage is TRBJ2-1; 10 nucleotides match TRBD2. Germline CDR1 LGHDT, CDR2 YNNKEL (reference sequence). With 1 base clipped from V and 9 bases from J, the junction kept 3 bases outside the gene matches. This CDR3 contains 14 residues. Here the CDR3 reads CASSQALAGVEQFF. The CDR3 coding sequence is TGTGCCAGCAGCCAAGCGCTAGCGGGAGTTGAGCAGTTCTTC.

The chain combines TRBV4-1 with TRBJ2-7, with a possible D match to TRBD1 (6 bases). The CDR3 is made up of 14 amino acids. Germline CDR1 is MGHRA and CDR2 is YSYEKL. Trimming cost V 1 base and J 2 bases, with 9 bases left between them. CDR3 residues: CASSQAQGPYEQYF. CDR3 coding DNA: TGCGCCAGCAGCCAAGCCCAGGGGCCCTACGAGCAGTACTTC.

The CDR3 loop reads CASSVQGQENQPQHF. The CDR3, as DNA: TGTGCCAGCAGTGTCCAGGGACAGGAGAATCAGCCCCAGCATTTT. The chain combines TRBV2 with TRBJ1-5; TRBD1 matches at 8 bases. CDR3 length equals 15 residues. Germline CDR1 reads SNHLY; CDR2 reads FYNNEI. V gave up 4 bases and J gave up 4 bases; unmatched junction bases: 6. The full variable domain, in which reference TRBV2 and TRBJ1-5 provide the parts outside the CDR3, is EPEVTQTPSHQVTQMGQEVILRCVPISNHLYFYWYRQILGQKVEFLVSFYNNEISEKSEIFDDQFSVERPDGSNFTLKIRSTKLEDSAMYFCASSVQGQENQPQHFGDGTRLSIL.

This chain uses TRBV6-5 with TRBJ1-6; 8 bases match TRBD1. Germline V CDR1 and CDR2: MNHEY, SVGAGI. V dropped 6 bases and J dropped 7; count of bases not matched to a gene: 8. CDR3 size: 15 residues. The CDR3 nucleotides read TGTGCCAGCAGCCCCTCCGGGACAGGAAATTCACCCCTCCACTTT. Encoded protein: CASSPSGTGNSPLHF.